A single sample gave rise to the 9 T cell receptor beta chains below, sequenced in a study of prognosis after radiotherapy for stage I lung cancer. Two-round multiplex PCR amplified TCR beta CDR3 from genomic DNA. Every TRBV and TRBJ gene had its own specific primer in first-round PCR. TCRdb fed the multiplex PCR reads into MiXCR, producing one record per CDR3 protein. This table has 50,000 or so distinct CDR3 sequences, less than 35% appearing once. Sequenced material: PBMCs, taken before or after stereotactic body radiation therapy (not recorded which). The receptors shown here come from a donor aged 50 or older with non-small cell lung cancer.

A remark on this clonotype: A far larger clone is one base from this, pointing to a likely read error. V gene TRBV6-8 combines with J gene TRBJ2-2, with 12 bases matching TRBD2. The CDR3 contains 18 residues. J gave up 2 bases and V 2 bases, and 6 bases lay outside the gene matches. Per the germline V gene, CDR1 is MNHGY and CDR2 is SAAAGT. The CDR3 reads CASSYPTGLAGNTGELFF. Here the CDR3 DNA reads TGTGCCAGCAGTTACCCTACGGGACTAGCGGGCAACACCGGGGAGCTGTTTTTT.

The chain uses TRBV14 and TRBJ2-3; 13 nucleotides agree with TRBD2. V trimming: 4 bases; J trimming: 5 bases; junction bases outside the gene matches: 6. CDR3 size: 16 residues. In germline, CDR1 is SGHDN, CDR2 FVKESK. This CDR3 reads CASSPGTSGIIDTQYF. CDR3 nucleotides: TGTGCCAGCAGCCCTGGGACTAGCGGGATAATAGATACGCAGTATTTT.

Remarks on this clonotype: A much larger clone is a single base away; this may be a read error. The genes are TRBV6-2 or TRBV6-3 and TRBJ2-5; 10 nucleotides agree with TRBD2. The CDR3 sequence is 15 residues long. J was trimmed by 1 base and V by 6 bases; bases with no gene match: 5. From germline, CDR1 is MNHEY and CDR2 SVGEGT. CDR3 residues: CASSTLAGAQETQYF. CDR3 nucleotide sequence: TGTGCCAGCAGCACTCTAGCGGGGGCCCAAGAGACCCAGTACTTC.

J is TRBJ2-5 and V is TRBV9; 8 nucleotides agree with TRBD1. CDR3 length: 17 amino acids. Germline-derived CDR1 and CDR2 are SGDLS and YYNGEE. With V trimmed by 1 base and J by 1 base, 9 bases remained unmatched. The DNA of the CDR3 is TGTGCCAGCAGCGTAATGGGAGGCACAGGGGGCCAAGAGACCCAGTACTTC. Translated: CASSVMGGTGGQETQYF.

This clonotype was observed at least ten times. This chain joins TRBV6-5 and TRBJ1-2; D uncertain. Trimming pared 2 bases from V and 0 bases from J, leaving 10 bases between. CDR1 is MNHEY, CDR2 SVGAGI, per germline. The CDR3 spans 15 residues. CDR3 residues: CASSYSLRSNYGYTF. CDR3 in DNA: TGTGCCAGCAGTTACAGTTTGAGATCTAACTATGGCTACACCTTC.

This clonotype was seen at least ten times. CDR3 nucleotide sequence: TGTGCCAGTAGTAGGATACAGGGGGCCATCAACTATGGCTACACCTTC. Protein product: CASSRIQGAINYGYTF. This chain links TRBV19 with TRBJ1-2; 9 nucleotides line up with TRBD1. Trimming removed 4 bases from V and 2 bases from J; junction bases left unmatched: 8. This CDR3 comprises 16 residues. Germline CDR1 reads LNHDA; CDR2 reads SQIVND (reference sequence).

This clonotype appeared many times. This chain joins TRBV11-3 and TRBJ1-5; no clear D. Germline-derived CDR1 and CDR2 are SGHNT and YENEEA. This CDR3 region has 16 residues. Trimming took 1 base from V and 6 from J, leaving 16 bases between them. The DNA of the CDR3 is TGTGCCAGCAGCTTAGGGCCGATGGAGGCCGGTCAGCCCCAGCATTTT. It is translated as CASSLGPMEAGQPQHF.

This clonotype was seen at least ten times. The chain joins TRBV20-1 to TRBJ2-1; D remains ambiguous. The CDR3 is 15 amino acids. CDR1 and CDR2 from the germline V gene are DFQATT and SNEGSKA (reference sequence). The V end lost 3 bases, the J end lost 1 base, and 13 bases lay between the germline ends. The chain's CDR3 is CSASPVGRSYNEQFF. CDR3 nucleotides: TGCAGTGCTAGCCCCGTAGGACGGTCCTACAATGAGCAGTTCTTC.

This clonotype was counted a single time. One end of the junction varies from germline; a read error may be responsible. The V and J genes are TRBV20-1 and TRBJ2-3; D is uncertain. The CDR3 consists of 14 residues. The germline gives CDR1 DFQATT, CDR2 SNEGSKA (reference sequence). CDR3 nucleotides: TGCAGTGCCCAAGTACAAGGAAGCACAGATACACAGTATTTT. It is translated as CSAQVQGSTDTQYF.